This TCR beta chain stems from a study of blood T cell repertoires in COVID-19. Turning to the study itself: Collection of acute and convalescent COVID-19 samples took place in the United States, Italy and Spain. Nucleic acid was either cDNA or gDNA, and it came from T cells, B-cell-depleted T cells, or PBMCs.

Authors' data handling: Reference gene primer amplification in the assay estimated nucleated cell counts. TCRdb keeps only in-frame clones here, not all; method: immunoSEQ multiplex PCR. Clonal size and the V and J genes are those of that table, whereas D and trimming came from the DNA. Of approximately 200,000 clones in the sample, roughly four fifths are singletons; the top ten hold about 2.4%. Per the germline V gene, CDR1 is SGHNT and CDR2 is YENEEA. This CDR3 spans 13 amino acids. The V end was cut by 5 bases, the J end by 1 base, with 8 bases between. The TCR was taken from an older woman with acute or convalescent COVID-19. The chain is built from TRBV11-3 and TRBJ1-1, with no clear D. Material for sequencing was peripheral blood. CDR3 loop: CASSARQNTEAFF. The CDR3 bases are TGTGCCAGCAGCGCCCGACAGAACACTGAAGCTTTCTTT.